This T cell receptor beta chain derives from a study of T cells in Graves' hyperthyroidism and ophthalmopathy. Study in general: Initial diagnosis, before any treatment, was when peripheral blood was collected.

Authors of the study amplified TCR beta CDR3 regions from RNA transcripts. First-round RT-PCR of the TCR CDR3 relied on the HTBI primer set. TCRdb re-analysed the multiplex PCR reads in MiXCR, keeping a single row per CDR3 protein. Of hundreds of thousands of distinct CDR3 sequences listed, 19% are singletons. This clonotype occurred many times. The germline CDR1 and CDR2 sequences are SQVTM and ANQGSEA. V was cut by 4 bases and J by 4 bases, with 10 bases left in between. The CDR3 consists of 12 residues. Specimen: blood. The TCR was taken from a woman younger than 30 with Graves' hyperthyroidism. The chain combines TRBV29-1 with TRBJ2-5; D ambiguous. This CDR3 is CSVGGNRETQYF. CDR3 sequence (DNA): TGCAGCGTTGGTGGGAATAGAGAGACCCAGTACTTC.